Presented here are 5 T cell receptor beta chains from one specimen sequenced in a study of blood T cell repertoires in COVID-19. Only in-frame clones appear in the TCRdb table, and some are missing; sequencing was by immunoSEQ multiplex PCR. The sample yields about half a million clones, less than 90% seen once. Source material: PBMCs or T cells enriched from blood (not recorded which). These receptors originate from a woman in her sixties or seventies who had recovered from COVID-19.

Note on this clone: One end of the junction is discordant with germline, which a read error may explain. The rearrangement links TRBV27 to TRBJ1-5; the D gene is possibly TRBD1 (5 bases). Germline V gene lookup returns CDR1 MNHEY and CDR2 SMNVEV (reference sequence). The CDR3 spans 14 residues. CDR3 coding DNA: TGTGCCAGCAGACTCCAGGGAAGCAATCAACCCCAGCATTTT. Translation gives CASRLQGSNQPQHF.

The rearrangement links TRBV30 to TRBJ1-5; 7 bases are shared with TRBD1. V shed 1 base, J shed 6 bases, and the junction held 3 bases outside the gene matches. This CDR3 is 13 amino acids long. CDR1 and CDR2 from the germline V gene are GTSNPN and SVGIG (reference sequence). The CDR3 loop reads CAWSGGGGQPQHF. CDR3 coding DNA: TGTGCCTGGAGTGGAGGGGGCGGTCAGCCCCAGCATTTT.

This rearrangement joins TRBV5-1 to TRBJ2-5; weak D call: TRBD1 (5 bases). CDR1 is SGHRS and CDR2 is YFSETQ in the germline V gene. This CDR3 has 13 residues. V was trimmed by 4 bases and J by 4 bases, leaving 11 bases between them. CDR3 in amino acids: CASSNRFGETQYF. DNA for the CDR3: TGCGCCAGCAGCAACAGGTTTGGAGAGACCCAGTACTTC. The whole variable domain, filled in from reference TRBV5-1 and TRBJ2-5, reads KAGVTQTPRYLIKTRGQQVTLSCSPISGHRSVSWYQQTPGQGLQFLFEYFSETQRNKGNFPGRFSGRQFSNSRSEMNVSTLELGDSALYLCASSNRFGETQYFGPGTRLLVL.

V gene TRBV24-1 combines with J gene TRBJ1-2, with D perhaps TRBD1 (5 bases). Germline V lookup: CDR1 KGHDR, CDR2 SFDVKD. Trimming removed 6 bases from V and 2 bases from J, with 12 bases in between. This CDR3 spans 14 amino acids. The CDR3 spells CATSPPGGNYGYTF. DNA of the CDR3: TGTGCCACCAGTCCTCCCGGGGGAAACTATGGCTACACCTTC.

The rearrangement links TRBV10-1 to TRBJ2-2; 9 nucleotides match TRBD1. The CDR3 has 13 residues. Germline trimming cut 6 bases from V and 9 bases from J; bases unmatched to any gene: 5. Per germline, CDR1 WNHNN and CDR2 SYGVQD (reference sequence). This CDR3 is CASSHRGRRELFF. The DNA of the CDR3 is TGCGCCAGCAGCCACAGGGGGCGCCGGGAGCTGTTTTTT.